A selection of T cell receptor beta chains follows, all from one sample in a study of blood T cell repertoires in COVID-19. This table comes from immunoSEQ multiplex PCR, and its TCRdb copy is limited to in-frame clones, with some not included. The sample carries some 350,000 clones, roughly 90% recorded once. The sequenced sample was peripheral blood. The receptors come from a woman aged 70-85 years with COVID-19, enrolled during active disease. Each CDR3 is given with its conserved first and last residue. The D gene is left open where the match is weak. Clone sizes are given selectively: once, few, many, or a class where the clone is expanded.

D gene: NA; clone size: NA; J gene: TRBJ2-2; V gene: TRBV5-1; CDR3 protein: CASSYTQGGAGELFF; CDR3 DNA: TGCGCCAGCAGCTATACCCAGGGTGGCGCCGGGGAGCTGTTTTTT
D gene: NA; clone size: NA; J gene: TRBJ2-5; V gene: TRBV7-2; CDR3 protein: CASSSQLEQETQYF; CDR3 DNA: TGTGCCAGCAGCTCACAACTAGAACAAGAGACCCAGTACTTC
D gene: NA; clone size: NA; J gene: TRBJ2-1; V gene: TRBV4-1; CDR3 protein: CASSPKTTGYNEQFF; CDR3 DNA: TGCGCCAGCAGCCCTAAGACTACTGGCTACAATGAGCAGTTCTTC
D gene: NA; clone size: NA; J gene: TRBJ1-5; V gene: TRBV2; CDR3 protein: CASGGDGNQPQHF; CDR3 DNA: TGTGCCAGCGGAGGGGACGGCAATCAGCCCCAGCATTTT
D gene: NA; clone size: NA; J gene: TRBJ2-6; V gene: TRBV15; CDR3 protein: CASKTGPPSGANVLTF; CDR3 DNA: TGTGCCTCGAAGACAGGTCCCCCCTCTGGGGCCAACGTCCTGACTTTC
D gene: NA; clone size: NA; J gene: TRBJ1-1; V gene: TRBV19; CDR3 protein: CASRGNTEAFF; CDR3 DNA: TGTGCCAGCAGGGGGAACACTGAAGCTTTCTTT
D gene: NA; clone size: NA; J gene: TRBJ1-2; V gene: TRBV2; CDR3 protein: CASSEGGVHRDGYTF; CDR3 DNA: TGTGCCAGCAGTGAAGGGGGGGTACATCGGGATGGCTACACCTTC
D gene: TRBD1; clone size: NA; J gene: TRBJ2-7; V gene: TRBV6-6; CDR3 protein: CASRAPGGEQYF; CDR3 DNA: TGTGCCAGCAGGGCTCCAGGGGGCGAGCAGTACTTC
D gene: NA; clone size: NA; J gene: TRBJ1-1; V gene: TRBV24-1; CDR3 protein: CATPKPVEAFF; CDR3 DNA: TGTGCCACCCCGAAACCGGTTGAAGCTTTCTTT
D gene: TRBD2; clone size: NA; J gene: TRBJ2-1; V gene: TRBV7-7; CDR3 protein: CASSLPGLAGRYNEQFF; CDR3 DNA: TGTGCCAGCAGCTTGCCGGGACTAGCGGGGCGCTACAATGAGCAGTTCTTC
D gene: TRBD1; clone size: NA; J gene: TRBJ1-5; V gene: TRBV6-5; CDR3 protein: CASGGQSNQPQHF; CDR3 DNA: TGTGCCAGCGGGGGACAGAGCAATCAGCCCCAGCATTTT
D gene: NA; clone size: NA; J gene: TRBJ1-2; V gene: TRBV24-1; CDR3 protein: CATSDGGAYYGYTF; CDR3 DNA: TGTGCCACCAGTGATGGGGGGGCCTACTATGGCTACACCTTC
D gene: TRBD1; clone size: NA; J gene: TRBJ1-6; V gene: TRBV7-2; CDR3 protein: CASSLGGTGAYNSPLHF; CDR3 DNA: TGTGCCAGCAGCTTAGGGGGGACAGGGGCGTATAATTCACCCCTCCACTTT
D gene: TRBD1; clone size: NA; J gene: TRBJ2-7; V gene: TRBV4-1; CDR3 protein: CASSQEKSGQGSYEQYF; CDR3 DNA: TGCGCCAGCAGCCAAGAGAAATCCGGACAGGGGTCCTACGAGCAGTACTTC
D gene: NA; clone size: NA; J gene: TRBJ1-1; V gene: TRBV2; CDR3 protein: CASSGDGAEAFF; CDR3 DNA: TGTGCCAGCAGCGGGGATGGGGCTGAAGCTTTCTTT
D gene: NA; clone size: NA; J gene: TRBJ2-5; V gene: TRBV18; CDR3 protein: CASSPVMEGPGQTQYF; CDR3 DNA: TGTGCCAGCTCACCCGTCATGGAGGGCCCCGGGCAGACCCAGTACTTC
D gene: TRBD1; clone size: NA; J gene: TRBJ1-1; V gene: TRBV30; CDR3 protein: CAWSVLQGTEAFF; CDR3 DNA: TGTGCCTGGAGTGTACTACAGGGGACTGAAGCTTTCTTT
D gene: TRBD2; clone size: NA; J gene: TRBJ2-1; V gene: TRBV7-7; CDR3 protein: CASSLRTSGESEQFF; CDR3 DNA: TGTGCCAGCAGCTTGAGGACTAGCGGGGAGAGTGAGCAGTTCTTC
D gene: NA; clone size: NA; J gene: TRBJ2-5; V gene: TRBV24-1; CDR3 protein: CATSDLRGNQETQYF; CDR3 DNA: TGTGCCACCAGTGATTTGCGGGGTAACCAAGAGACCCAGTACTTC
D gene: NA; clone size: NA; J gene: TRBJ2-5; V gene: TRBV4-2; CDR3 protein: CASSHVGAGARETQYF; CDR3 DNA: TGTGCCAGCAGCCATGTGGGGGCGGGGGCCCGAGAGACCCAGTACTTC
D gene: TRBD1; clone size: NA; J gene: TRBJ1-2; V gene: TRBV28; CDR3 protein: CASSPGVTGGGYTF; CDR3 DNA: TGTGCCAGCAGTCCTGGGGTCACAGGGGGAGGCTACACCTTC
D gene: NA; clone size: NA; J gene: TRBJ2-7; V gene: TRBV28; CDR3 protein: CASSLSGQGRSYEQYF; CDR3 DNA: TGTGCCAGCAGTTTATCAGGGCAGGGAAGAAGCTACGAGCAGTACTTC
D gene: NA; clone size: once; J gene: TRBJ1-1; V gene: TRBV7-2; CDR3 protein: CASSMNTEAFF; CDR3 DNA: TGTGCCAGCAGTATGAACACTGAAGCTTTCTTT
D gene: NA; clone size: NA; J gene: TRBJ2-3; V gene: TRBV13; CDR3 protein: CASSLGAGANTQYF; CDR3 DNA: TGTGCCAGCAGCTTAGGCGCCGGTGCAAATACGCAGTATTTT
D gene: TRBD1; clone size: NA; J gene: TRBJ2-5; V gene: TRBV2; CDR3 protein: CASTEGTGSQETQYF; CDR3 DNA: TGTGCCAGCACCGAAGGGACAGGGTCCCAAGAGACCCAGTACTTC
D gene: NA; clone size: NA; J gene: TRBJ2-3; V gene: TRBV27; CDR3 protein: CASAYHSGTDTQYF; CDR3 DNA: TGTGCCAGCGCATATCATAGCGGAACAGATACGCAGTATTTT
D gene: TRBD2; clone size: NA; J gene: TRBJ2-5; V gene: TRBV3-1/TRBV3-2; CDR3 protein: CASSQGLAGTGAQYF; CDR3 DNA: TGTGCCAGCAGCCAAGGTCTAGCGGGGACGGGGGCCCAGTACTTC
D gene: TRBD1; clone size: NA; J gene: TRBJ1-2; V gene: TRBV25-1; CDR3 protein: CASSELGLAGGLYGYTF; CDR3 DNA: TGTGCCAGCAGTGAATTGGGACTGGCAGGGGGCTTATATGGCTACACCTTC
D gene: TRBD1; clone size: NA; J gene: TRBJ2-5; V gene: TRBV27; CDR3 protein: CASSLWTGSRETQYF; CDR3 DNA: TGTGCCAGCAGTTTATGGACAGGGTCAAGAGAGACCCAGTACTTC
D gene: TRBD1; clone size: few; J gene: TRBJ1-1; V gene: TRBV6-4; CDR3 protein: CASSRDRGFEAFF; CDR3 DNA: TGTGCCAGCAGTCGGGACAGGGGATTTGAAGCTTTCTTT
D gene: NA; clone size: NA; J gene: TRBJ1-2; V gene: TRBV9; CDR3 protein: CASSVDHFQAWGYTF; CDR3 DNA: TGTGCCAGCAGCGTCGACCACTTCCAGGCTTGGGGCTACACCTTC
D gene: NA; clone size: NA; J gene: TRBJ1-2; V gene: TRBV9; CDR3 protein: CASSVLDSLGYTF; CDR3 DNA: TGTGCCAGCAGCGTGCTGGACAGCCTGGGCTACACCTTC
D gene: TRBD1; clone size: NA; J gene: TRBJ2-7; V gene: TRBV5-1; CDR3 protein: CASSIWTGGNEQYF; CDR3 DNA: TGCGCCAGCAGCATCTGGACAGGGGGCAACGAGCAGTACTTC
D gene: NA; clone size: NA; J gene: TRBJ2-7; V gene: TRBV24-1; CDR3 protein: CATSDFKGGEQYF; CDR3 DNA: TGTGCCACCAGTGATTTTAAAGGGGGCGAGCAGTACTTC
D gene: NA; clone size: NA; J gene: TRBJ1-6; V gene: TRBV28; CDR3 protein: CASSLGTKDNSPLHF; CDR3 DNA: TGTGCCAGCAGTTTAGGGACAAAAGATAATTCACCCCTCCACTTT
D gene: TRBD1; clone size: NA; J gene: TRBJ1-5; V gene: TRBV7-2; CDR3 protein: CASSLEGQGQGNQPQHF; CDR3 DNA: TGTGCCAGCAGCTTAGAGGGACAGGGTCAAGGCAATCAGCCCCAGCATTTT
D gene: TRBD2; clone size: NA; J gene: TRBJ2-1; V gene: TRBV7-9; CDR3 protein: CASSRTSGSYNEQFF; CDR3 DNA: TGTGCCAGCAGCCGGACTAGCGGGTCCTACAATGAGCAGTTCTTC
D gene: NA; clone size: NA; J gene: TRBJ2-1; V gene: TRBV21-1; CDR3 protein: CAIRRQGDHEQFF; CDR3 DNA: TGTGCCATCCGACGACAGGGGGATCATGAGCAGTTCTTC
D gene: NA; clone size: NA; J gene: TRBJ2-6; V gene: TRBV27; CDR3 protein: CASSSGGANVLTF; CDR3 DNA: TGTGCCAGCAGTTCCGGGGGGGCCAACGTCCTGACTTTC
D gene: TRBD2; clone size: NA; J gene: TRBJ2-2; V gene: TRBV3-1/TRBV3-2; CDR3 protein: CASSRTSGVGELFF; CDR3 DNA: TGTGCCAGCAGTCGGACTAGCGGGGTTGGGGAGCTGTTTTTT
D gene: NA; clone size: NA; J gene: TRBJ1-1; V gene: TRBV10-3; CDR3 protein: CAISEKRGHKNTEAFF; CDR3 DNA: TGTGCCATCAGTGAAAAAAGAGGGCACAAGAACACTGAAGCTTTCTTT
D gene: NA; clone size: NA; J gene: TRBJ2-4; V gene: TRBV5-4; CDR3 protein: CASSSTGRGAKNIQYF; CDR3 DNA: TGTGCCAGCAGCTCGACAGGACGGGGAGCCAAAAACATTCAGTACTTC
D gene: TRBD1; clone size: NA; J gene: TRBJ1-1; V gene: TRBV18; CDR3 protein: CASSPGQGYTEAFF; CDR3 DNA: TGTGCCAGCTCACCAGGACAGGGTTACACTGAAGCTTTCTTT
D gene: TRBD2; clone size: NA; J gene: TRBJ2-1; V gene: TRBV24-1; CDR3 protein: CATSDPSGTQFF; CDR3 DNA: TGTGCCACCAGTGATCCCAGCGGGACGCAGTTCTTC
D gene: NA; clone size: NA; J gene: TRBJ2-1; V gene: TRBV19; CDR3 protein: CASSTSGYWEQFF; CDR3 DNA: TGTGCCAGTAGTACCTCAGGGTATTGGGAGCAGTTCTTC
D gene: NA; clone size: NA; J gene: TRBJ1-1; V gene: TRBV28; CDR3 protein: CASSLKGNAEAFF; CDR3 DNA: TGTGCCAGCAGTTTAAAGGGGAACGCTGAAGCTTTCTTT
D gene: TRBD1; clone size: once; J gene: TRBJ2-3; V gene: TRBV6-2/TRBV6-3; CDR3 protein: CASSYSRPGQASTDTQYF; CDR3 DNA: TGTGCCAGCAGTTACTCCCGCCCGGGACAGGCCTCCACAGATACGCAGTATTTT
D gene: NA; clone size: NA; J gene: TRBJ1-2; V gene: TRBV6-1; CDR3 protein: CASSEALAGASYYGYTF; CDR3 DNA: TGTGCCAGCAGTGAAGCGCTTGCGGGGGCCTCCTACTATGGCTACACCTTC
D gene: TRBD2; clone size: NA; J gene: TRBJ2-1; V gene: TRBV5-1; CDR3 protein: CASSSAGGPSHEQFF; CDR3 DNA: TGCGCCAGCAGCTCAGCGGGGGGGCCATCACACGAGCAGTTCTTC
D gene: TRBD1; clone size: NA; J gene: TRBJ1-4; V gene: TRBV19; CDR3 protein: CASSILGQGGDEKLFF; CDR3 DNA: TGTGCCAGTAGTATCCTAGGACAGGGAGGAGACGAAAAACTGTTTTTT
D gene: NA; clone size: NA; J gene: TRBJ1-5; V gene: TRBV12-5; CDR3 protein: CASGLYGTLYSNQPQHF; CDR3 DNA: TGTGCTAGTGGTTTGTACGGGACACTCTATAGCAATCAGCCCCAGCATTTT
D gene: TRBD1; clone size: NA; J gene: TRBJ1-5; V gene: TRBV6-6; CDR3 protein: CASSYTGTGDNQPQHF; CDR3 DNA: TGTGCCAGCAGTTACACCGGGACAGGGGACAATCAGCCCCAGCATTTT
D gene: NA; clone size: NA; J gene: TRBJ1-3; V gene: TRBV5-1; CDR3 protein: CASSKGTSRNTIYF; CDR3 DNA: TGCGCCAGCAGCAAAGGGACATCTAGAAACACCATATATTTT
D gene: TRBD1; clone size: few; J gene: TRBJ2-3; V gene: TRBV9; CDR3 protein: CASSPHTGVADTQYF; CDR3 DNA: TGTGCCAGCAGCCCCCACACAGGGGTCGCAGATACGCAGTATTTT
D gene: NA; clone size: NA; J gene: TRBJ1-1; V gene: TRBV10-3; CDR3 protein: CAISESAGLGEAFF; CDR3 DNA: TGTGCCATCAGTGAGTCTGCAGGTCTGGGTGAAGCTTTCTTT